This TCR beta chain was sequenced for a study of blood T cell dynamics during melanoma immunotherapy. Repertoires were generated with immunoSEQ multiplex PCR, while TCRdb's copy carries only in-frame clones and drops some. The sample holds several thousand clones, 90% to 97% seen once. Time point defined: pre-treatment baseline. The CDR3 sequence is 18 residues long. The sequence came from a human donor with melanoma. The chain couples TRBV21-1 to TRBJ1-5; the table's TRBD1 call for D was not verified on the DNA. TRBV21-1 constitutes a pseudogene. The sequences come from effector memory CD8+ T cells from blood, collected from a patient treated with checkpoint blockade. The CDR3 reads CASSKERGQGVSNQPQHF. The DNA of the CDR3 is TGTGCCAGCAGCAAAGAAAGGGGACAGGGTGTCAGCAATCAGCCCCAGCATTTT.